The T cell receptor beta chain described here comes from a study of blood T cell repertoires in COVID-19. Assay used: immunoSEQ multiplex PCR; TCRdb lists only in-frame clones, some missing. The profile shows about 200,000 clones, roughly 79% of them singletons. This sequence was found in a human donor with acute or convalescent COVID-19. The donor label of this sample is uncertain. Specimen: peripheral blood.

The CDR3 reads CASSQDWASGSYEQFF. The DNA of the CDR3 is TGCGCCAGCAGCCAAGATTGGGCTAGCGGGAGCTATGAGCAGTTCTTC. V usage is TRBV4-3 and J usage is TRBJ2-1; TRBD2 agrees at 10 bases. Germline loops: CDR1 LGHNA, CDR2 YSLEER. The CDR3 length is 16 residues. V was clipped by 0 bases and J by 8 bases; unmatched bases: 7.